The entry below gives a single T cell receptor (beta chain) sequence along with its context. Ten or more counts support this clonotype. Its antigen target is currently unknown. Per-nucleotide qualities are absent, and no much larger clonotype sits a single base away. Amplification of TCR beta CDR3 regions was carried out from RNA transcripts. A first-round RT-PCR of the TCR CDR3 used the HTBI primer set with the Qiagen OneStep RT-PCR kit. A second multiplex PCR round built the libraries, followed by size selection and purification. Sequencing of the libraries was done on an Illumina HiSeq2000 using paired-end 100 bp reads. On the authors' methods: Raw data were processed with SOAPnuke, discarding reads with adapters, uncalled bases, mean Phred below 15, or no exact constant-primer or identifier match. COPE v1.2.5 was used to merge high-quality paired reads, and clonotypes were defined as unique nucleotide sequences. Clonotypes were aligned to IMGT TRBV, TRBD and TRBJ reference segments using MiTCR v1.1. The analysis was restricted to V-J combinations with a frequency above 0.0001, which together covered over 99% of the repertoires. The TCS score was defined as F50 (clonal expansion) divided by E x V (chaos), with BLOSUM62-based TCRdist calculated between CDR3 peptides within each V-J. Welch's t-statistics and random forest reduced roughly 540 V-J features to fewer than 15, which were used in a naive Bayes classifier (R e1071). Using fastp at Q25 and MiXCR, TCRdb reprocessed the public reads and kept productive beta chains. Every entry covers one CDR3 protein and lists the most common genes and DNA from its rows. TCRdb's processing, not the study's, gives the V and J calls here. For this sample the table gives under 300,000 distinct CDR3 sequences, of which around 15% were detected only once. Approximately 7.9% of the sample belongs to the ten largest clones.

This sample was included in a study of T cells in Graves' hyperthyroidism and ophthalmopathy (dated by TCRdb to between 2018 and 2021). With regard to the full study: Peripheral blood was sampled at the time of initial diagnosis, prior to any treatment. The study also compared thyroid tissue and blood T-cell repertoires from 5 to 7 Graves' hyperthyroidism patients. The paper reports TCR Vbeta CDR3 sequencing of approximately 140 peripheral blood samples: approximately 43 ophthalmopathy, 70 to 85 hyperthyroidism and 17 progressor patients. To identify distinguishing TCR V-J signatures, a discovery cohort of about 95 patients was used, comprising roughly 45 with Graves' ophthalmopathy and under 60 with stable Graves' hyperthyroidism. For training and testing, the 100 or so patients in the discovery cohort were randomly divided in a 7:3 ratio. After sampling, hyperthyroidism patients received methimazole starting at 30 mg daily, and ophthalmopathy patients received high-dose intravenous methylprednisolone. An independent validation cohort of fewer than 20 hyperthyroidism patients and some 15 patients who later progressed to ophthalmopathy tested prospective prediction of ophthalmopathy. Broad study findings and their caveats: Most expanded thyroid clonotypes (frequency above 0.001) were also detected in blood, suggesting blood repertoires may reflect thyroid immune responses. Ophthalmopathy was separated from stable hyperthyroidism by a 13 V-J signature model, with roughly 88% sensitivity and roughly 81% specificity obtained in cross-validation and 80%/75% obtained in testing. In validation, the model predicted progression to ophthalmopathy a median of approximately 6.6 months before onset, with roughly 70% sensitivity and more than 72% specificity. No statistical method was used to set the sample size in advance, and investigators knew the group allocation.

Stable Graves' hyperthyroidism was defined as the absence of progression to ophthalmopathy over 18 months of follow-up. The hyperthyroidism patients were between 18 and 65 years old and newly diagnosed, with a disease duration of less than 2 months. Any patient with an uncontrolled infection, another autoimmune disease, pregnancy or lactation was excluded. Clinical symptoms, serum thyroxine and TRAb, thyroid ultrasound, and orbital computed tomography formed the basis for the diagnoses. PBMCs were separated from under 11 ml of fresh peripheral blood using Ficoll-Paque density gradient centrifugation. Total RNA was extracted with Trizol reagent, and quality was checked on an Agilent 2100 Bioanalyzer. Looking up the germline V gene yields CDR1 MGHDK and CDR2 SYGVNS. V lost 4 bases and J lost 6 bases, and the count of bases not matched to a germline gene is 10. The CDR3 has 16 amino acids, counting the end cysteine and phenylalanine. Only the CDR3 DNA is retained, 48 bases long and in frame from the first base.

The sequence came from a woman in her forties with Graves' hyperthyroidism. The sample taken for sequencing was blood. Recombination joined TRBV25-1 with TRBJ2-7; the junction holds 12 bases that match TRBD1. The DNA is TGTGCCAGCAGTGGGGATACCGGGACAGGGGGCAGCGAGCAGTACTTC. Its amino acids are CASSGDTGTGGSEQYF.